These 26 T cell receptor beta chains came from one sample sequenced in a study of T-cell memory formation after mild COVID-19. TCRdb called the 5' RACE reads again in MiXCR, with one record for every CDR3 protein. This repertoire shows 200,000 to 300,000 distinct CDR3 sequences, approximately 15% found once; its top ten account for 2% to 2.5%. Sequencing was carried out using PBMCs or a T cell subset sorted from them (not recorded which). These TCRs come from an adult woman who had mild COVID-19 (a few samples of this study predate the infection). Cell type and time point are not known.

This chain uses TRBV7-2 with TRBJ2-1, with a weak D call TRBD2 (5 bases). Germline V gene sequence: CDR1 SGHTA, CDR2 FQGNSA. V lost 5 bases, J lost 10 bases, and 15 bases lay in between. This CDR3 is built from 13 residues. Here the CDR3 reads CASSPTRNREQFF. CDR3 DNA: TGTGCCAGCAGCCCAACTAGGAACAGAGAGCAGTTCTTC.

V gene TRBV7-9 combines with J gene TRBJ2-3; 8 bases are a match to TRBD2. V dropped 1 base and J dropped 4; count of bases not matched to a gene: 7. CDR3 length: 16 amino acids. CDR1 and CDR2 (germline): SEHNR, FQNEAQ (reference sequence). For the CDR3, the DNA is TGTGCCAGCAGCTTAGATGGACGAGCGGGGGCAGATACGCAGTATTTT. Translating it yields CASSLDGRAGADTQYF.

V usage is TRBV12-3 or TRBV12-4 and J usage is TRBJ2-7; the match to TRBD2 covers 7 bases. V lost 7 bases, J lost 2 bases, and 5 bases stayed unmatched. This CDR3 has 13 residues. The CDR3 DNA is TGTGCCAGCATCAAAAGCGGGGCCTACGAGCAGTACTTC. Protein: CASIKSGAYEQYF.

Ten or more counts support this clonotype. The gene calls are TRBV5-6 and TRBJ2-6; no clear D gene. CDR3 size: 14 residues. V was cut by 4 bases and J by 2 bases, with 7 bases left in between. Germline V gene lookup returns CDR1 SGHDT and CDR2 YYEEEE. CDR3 nucleotide sequence: TGTGCCAGCAGCCGGATAACTGGGGCCAACGTCCTGACTTTC. This gives the protein CASSRITGANVLTF.

This clonotype was detected only a few times. This chain joins TRBV29-1 and TRBJ2-6; D is undetermined. V lost 4 bases and J lost 2, with 6 bases in between. Germline-derived CDR1 and CDR2 are SQVTM and ANQGSEA. The CDR3 has 13 amino acids. CDR3 amino acids: CSVGEAGANVLTF. The CDR3 DNA reads TGCAGCGTTGGTGAGGCTGGGGCCAACGTCCTGACTTTC.

This clonotype was seen only a few times. V gene TRBV3-1 combines with J gene TRBJ2-3; the D gene is possibly TRBD2 (5 bases). Looked up from germline, CDR1 is LGHDT and CDR2 is YNNKEL (reference sequence). V was pared by 4 bases and J by 3 bases, with 14 bases between. This CDR3 comprises 15 residues. CDR3 nucleotide sequence: TGTGCCAGCAGCCCCGCGGGTCCAACAACAGATACGCAGTATTTT. This gives the protein CASSPAGPTTDTQYF.

This clonotype was observed many times. The V gene is TRBV5-1, the J gene TRBJ2-7, with TRBD1 identical over 9 bases. Unmatched junction bases numbered 8, after V lost 5 bases and J lost 5 bases. Germline-derived CDR1 and CDR2 are SGHRS and YFSETQ. The CDR3 consists of 14 residues. The CDR3 nucleotides are TGCGCCAGCAGGAAACAGGGGGCAGGGGACGAGCAGTACTTC. Residues: CASRKQGAGDEQYF.

This clonotype appeared many times. This chain connects TRBV4-2 to TRBJ2-1; 10 positions agree with TRBD2. This CDR3 has 16 residues. CDR1 and CDR2 (germline): LGHNA, YNFKEQ. V gave up 1 base and J gave up 5 bases; unmatched junction bases: 5. The CDR3 DNA reads TGTGCCAGCAGCCAAGGGCCCAGCGGGGGGGACAATGAGCAGTTCTTC. Protein sequence: CASSQGPSGGDNEQFF.

The chain joins TRBV18 to TRBJ1-1; a weak D match, TRBD1 (6 bases). The germline gives CDR1 KGHSH, CDR2 LQKENI. Trimming shortened V by 2 bases and J by 3 bases, and 13 bases separated the two germline ends. The CDR3 is made up of 15 amino acids. In nucleotides, the CDR3 is TGTGCCAGCTCACCATGGGGGCAACGGGACACTGAAGCTTTCTTT. It is translated as CASSPWGQRDTEAFF.

V is TRBV7-3 and J is TRBJ1-6; D may be TRBD1 (5 bases). With 1 base removed from V and 13 bases from J, the gap between germline ends came to 11 bases. Germline V gives CDR1 SGHTA, CDR2 FQGTGA. The CDR3 totals 13 residues. CDR3 protein: CASSLRRGSPLHF. CDR3 nucleotides: TGTGCCAGCAGCTTAAGAAGGGGATCCCCCCTCCACTTT.

This clonotype was detected a few times. The chain combines TRBV6-5 with TRBJ1-1; TRBD1 is a possible D gene (5 bases). Germline V gene lookup returns CDR1 MNHEY and CDR2 SVGAGI. This CDR3 is built from 14 residues. In DNA, the CDR3 is TGTGCTCGTAAGGCGTGGGGGATGAACACTGAAGCTTTCTTT. It specifies CARKAWGMNTEAFF.

This clonotype was detected ten times or more. The chain is built from TRBV4-1 and TRBJ2-2; 8 bases are a match to TRBD2. The CDR3 covers 15 residues. V trimming: 1 base; J trimming: 5 bases; junction bases outside the gene matches: 3. Germline values: CDR1 MGHRA, CDR2 YSYEKL. The CDR3 sequence is CASSQGLAGTGELFF. The CDR3 DNA follows: TGCGCCAGCAGCCAAGGGCTAGCGGGTACCGGGGAGCTGTTTTTT.

The rearrangement links TRBV20-1 to TRBJ2-1; D possibly corresponds to TRBD2 (6 bases). The V gene lost 1 base and the J gene lost 6 bases, with 13 bases spanning the gap. CDR3 size: 14 residues. From germline, CDR1 is DFQATT and CDR2 SNEGSKA (reference sequence). This chain's CDR3 is CSARGGAPSNEQFF. CDR3 nucleotides: TGCAGTGCTAGAGGCGGGGCTCCCTCCAATGAGCAGTTCTTC.

This clonotype has a handful of counts. The chain employs TRBV5-5 and TRBJ2-5; D is possibly TRBD2 (6 bases). The CDR3 sequence is 14 residues long. Looked up from germline, CDR1 is SGHKS and CDR2 is YYEKEE (reference sequence). Between the trimmed V and J ends, which lost 1 base and 4 bases, there was a span of 11 bases. CDR3 in DNA: TGTGCCAGCAGCTTGAGGGTGGGGGGAGAGACCCAGTACTTC. Translated: CASSLRVGGETQYF.

This clonotype was found a few times. The genes are TRBV9 and TRBJ1-1; tentative D call: TRBD1 (6 bases). CDR1 is SGDLS and CDR2 is YYNGEE in the germline V gene. V lost 4 bases and J lost 4, with 17 bases in between. This CDR3 contains 15 residues. CDR3 sequence reads: CASSPRGRGSTEAFF. The CDR3 bases are TGTGCCAGCAGCCCCCGGGGGAGGGGGAGCACTGAAGCTTTCTTT.

The V gene is TRBV5-1, the J gene TRBJ1-6; a weak D match, TRBD1 (5 bases). Per germline, CDR1 SGHRS and CDR2 YFSETQ. This CDR3 is built from 16 residues. V was pared by 4 bases and J by 7 bases, with 18 bases between. CDR3 nucleotides: TGCGCCAGCAGCCCGAGCCCGGGACCGACCAATTCACCCCTCCACTTT. Translation gives CASSPSPGPTNSPLHF. The full variable domain, in which reference TRBV5-1 and TRBJ1-6 provide the parts outside the CDR3, is KAGVTQTPRYLIKTRGQQVTLSCSPISGHRSVSWYQQTPGQGLQFLFEYFSETQRNKGNFPGRFSGRQFSNSRSEMNVSTLELGDSALYLCASSPSPGPTNSPLHFGNGTRLTVT.

This clonotype came up a few times. This rearrangement joins TRBV7-9 to TRBJ1-1, with D unresolved. CDR1 SEHNR and CDR2 FQNEAQ come from the germline V gene (reference sequence). The CDR3 is 15 amino acids. The germline V and J ends were trimmed by 2 bases and 1 base, with 11 bases remaining between them. The CDR3 DNA reads as TGTGCCAGCAGCTTAAAGAGACGGACGAACACTGAAGCTTTCTTT. Its translation: CASSLKRRTNTEAFF.

This clonotype was observed many times. The CDR3 loop reads CASSRSRTGTYEQYF. The CDR3 DNA follows: TGTGCCAGCAGCCGAAGCCGGACAGGGACCTACGAGCAGTACTTC. The chain carries TRBV6-2 or TRBV6-3 and TRBJ2-7, with TRBD1 identical over 8 bases. J lost 2 bases, V lost 6 bases, and 9 bases had no gene match. CDR1 MNHEY and CDR2 SVGEGT come from the germline V gene. The CDR3 is made up of 15 amino acids.

In this sample, this clonotype turned up a few times. This sequence joins TRBV7-8 and TRBJ1-5; TRBD1 aligns across 7 bases. The junction had 11 bases not matched to a gene; V was cut back by 2 bases and J by 1 base. Germline V gene data show CDR1 as SGHVS and CDR2 as FQNEAQ. The CDR3 contains 18 residues. The CDR3 protein is CASSLTEEGAASNQPQHF. Here the CDR3 DNA reads TGTGCCAGCAGCTTAACCGAGGAGGGGGCGGCCAGCAATCAGCCCCAGCATTTT.

Only a few counts were recorded for this clonotype. The chain has TRBV4-2 and TRBJ1-1; weak D call: TRBD1 (5 bases). The CDR3 extends over 14 amino acids. The V gene's germline CDR1 is LGHNA and CDR2 YNFKEQ. Trimming removed 4 bases at V and 1 base at J, with 10 bases between. CDR3 nucleotide sequence: TGTGCCAGCAGCCCTTCCGACAGGAACACTGAAGCTTTCTTT. Encoded protein: CASSPSDRNTEAFF.

This clonotype was recorded a few times. The chain employs TRBV3-1 and TRBJ2-4; D is undetermined. The germline CDR1 and CDR2 sequences are LGHDT and YNNKEL (reference sequence). The CDR3 runs 15 residues. Trimming stripped 0 bases from V and 0 bases from J, with 6 bases between. As DNA, the CDR3 is TGTGCCAGCAGCCAAGACAGAGTAGCCAAAAACATTCAGTACTTC. Translated, it gives CASSQDRVAKNIQYF.

Only one count was recorded for this clonotype. V gene TRBV5-6 combines with J gene TRBJ1-6; 9 positions match TRBD1. CDR1 is SGHDT, CDR2 YYEEEE, per germline. Trimming at V came to 4 bases and at J to 0 bases, leaving 14 bases not matched to a gene. This CDR3 comprises 20 residues. The CDR3 DNA is TGTGCCAGCAGCCCCTCGACAGGGGGACTGAGAAGCTCCTATAATTCACCCCTCCACTTT. Protein sequence: CASSPSTGGLRSSYNSPLHF. The full variable domain, with the rest looked up from reference TRBV5-6 and TRBJ1-6, is DAGVTQSPTHLIKTRGQQVTLRCSPKSGHDTVSWYQQALGQGPQFIFQYYEEEERQRGNFPDRFSGHQFPNYSSELNVNALLLGDSALYLCASSPSTGGLRSSYNSPLHFGNGTRLTVT.

This chain uses TRBV7-9 with TRBJ1-6; TRBD1 matches 10 bases. V shed 0 bases, J shed 7 bases, and the junction held 6 bases outside the gene matches. Looked up from germline, CDR1 is SEHNR and CDR2 is FQNEAQ (reference sequence). This CDR3 comprises 17 residues. CDR3 coding DNA: TGTGCCAGCAGCTTAGCCCAAGGGACAGGGGCGAATTCACCCCTCCACTTT. Its translation is CASSLAQGTGANSPLHF.

This clonotype was counted only a few times. This rearrangement joins TRBV24-1 to TRBJ2-2; D might be TRBD2 (6 bases). CDR3 length: 15 amino acids. Per the germline V gene, CDR1 is KGHDR and CDR2 is SFDVKD. Trimming shortened V by 4 bases and J by 1 base, and 9 bases separated the two germline ends. Written as DNA, the CDR3 is TGTGCCACCAGTGACCCCGGGAGGAACACCGGGGAGCTGTTTTTT. Translation gives CATSDPGRNTGELFF.

CDR3 in amino acids: CASSPIRPRSGNRFSYNEQFF. DNA for the CDR3: TGTGCCAGCAGCCCCATTCGCCCGAGGAGCGGGAACCGATTCTCCTACAATGAGCAGTTCTTC. The genes are TRBV11-2 and TRBJ2-1, with 7 bases matching TRBD2. Germline V lookup: CDR1 SGHAT, CDR2 FQNNGV. The CDR3 covers 21 residues. Trimming cost V 5 bases and J 0 bases; bases outside gene matches: 22.

This clonotype came up a few times. This chain's CDR3 is CSVGRGLYNEQFF. CDR3 DNA sequence: TGCAGCGTAGGCAGGGGGCTGTACAATGAGCAGTTCTTC. V is TRBV29-1 and J is TRBJ2-1; TRBD1 matches 8 bases. The germline gives CDR1 SQVTM, CDR2 ANQGSEA. The V segment lost 6 bases and the J segment 4 bases; nucleotides outside the gene matches: 5. This CDR3 spans 13 amino acids.